The following is a TCR beta chain sequence with its context. Its specificity is unknown. Amplified TCR beta CDR3 regions derived from RNA transcripts. First-round RT-PCR with HTBI primers amplified the TCR CDR3 region. TCRdb re-called the multiplex PCR reads through MiXCR, storing one row per CDR3 protein. The profile shows 650,000 to 700,000 distinct CDR3 sequences, around 16% of them singletons. The sample belongs to a study of T cells in Graves' hyperthyroidism and ophthalmopathy. Study results and limitations: Blood also contained most expanded thyroid clonotypes above 0.001.

Patients with uncontrolled infections, other autoimmune diseases, pregnancy or lactation were excluded. Germline CDR1 and CDR2: SEHNR and FQNEAQ (reference sequence). The CDR3 totals 16 residues. V was trimmed by 5 bases and J by 4 bases, leaving 21 bases between them. The V gene is TRBV7-9, the J gene TRBJ2-7, with D tentatively TRBD1 or TRBD2 (6 bases each). This sequence was found in a man over 45 with Graves' hyperthyroidism. What was sequenced was blood. The CDR3 sequence is CASSPLGGQRVYEQYF. As DNA, the CDR3 is TGTGCCAGCAGCCCACTGGGGGGCCAACGGGTTTACGAGCAGTACTTC.